Presented here are 15 T cell receptor beta chains from one specimen sequenced in a study of blood T cell repertoires in COVID-19. Sequencing used immunoSEQ multiplex PCR; TCRdb keeps in-frame clones, though not all of them. The table shows over 90,000 clones, with about nine tenths occurring only once. Input material: peripheral blood. The receptors were gathered from a woman of 80 years or more in a cohort sampled during active COVID-19.

The rearrangement uses TRBV28 and TRBJ2-3; D gene unclear. This CDR3 is 13 amino acids long. V lost 5 bases to trimming and J lost 0 bases, with 6 bases between them. CDR1 and CDR2 from the germline V gene are MDHEN and SYDVKM. The CDR3 here is CASSPPSTDTQYF. CDR3 DNA sequence: TGTGCCAGCAGTCCCCCTAGCACAGATACGCAGTATTTT.

The gene calls are TRBV30 and TRBJ1-2; D gene ambiguous. Trimming pared 2 bases from V and 8 bases from J, leaving 21 bases between. The CDR3 spans 15 residues. Germline-derived CDR1 and CDR2 are GTSNPN and SVGIG (reference sequence). The CDR3 sequence: CAWSPQAGRLMGYTF. The CDR3 DNA reads TGTGCCTGGAGTCCCCAGGCGGGGAGACTTATGGGCTACACCTTC.

The J gene is TRBJ2-1, the V gene TRBV30; possible D gene TRBD2, 6 bases. Germline-derived CDR1 and CDR2 are GTSNPN and SVGIG (reference sequence). The V gene lost 5 bases and the J gene lost 10 bases, with 12 bases spanning the gap. CDR3 length equals 11 residues. The CDR3 sequence is CAWGAGWEQFF. CDR3 sequence (DNA): TGTGCCTGGGGCGCGGGGTGGGAGCAGTTCTTC.

The V and J genes are TRBV3-1 (or the pseudogene TRBV3-2) and TRBJ2-1; tentatively, D is TRBD1 (7 bases). The CDR3 runs 17 residues. Germline assignment: CDR1 LGHDT and CDR2 YNNKEL (reference sequence). V shed 0 bases and J shed 5 bases, with 17 bases lying between them. DNA of the CDR3: TGTGCCAGCAGCCAAGATCCAGGGGGGCCCGGGCACAATGAGCAGTTCTTC. Amino acid sequence: CASSQDPGGPGHNEQFF.

On this clone itself: An end of the junction does not agree with germline; a read error may underlie this. The chain is built from TRBV4-2 and TRBJ2-1, with TRBD2 matching over 7 bases. Looked up from germline, CDR1 is LGHNA and CDR2 is YNFKEQ. The CDR3 extends over 14 amino acids. In DNA form, the CDR3 reads TGTGCCAGCAGCCAAGATAGGACTAGTGGTTTCAGGGTCTTC. Protein sequence: CASSQDRTSGFRVF.

V gene TRBV6-5 combines with J gene TRBJ2-3, with 7 positions matching TRBD1. This CDR3 has 14 residues. Losses at the gene ends were 6 bases for V and 5 bases for J; bases not matched to a gene: 8. Germline V gene lookup returns CDR1 MNHEY and CDR2 SVGAGI. The CDR3 protein is CASRPRQGLDTQYF. The CDR3, as DNA: TGTGCCAGCAGGCCCCGACAGGGTCTAGATACGCAGTATTTT.

The V gene is TRBV6-1, the J gene TRBJ2-7, with D tentatively TRBD2 (5 bases). With 0 bases removed from V and 7 bases from J, the gap between germline ends came to 13 bases. In germline, CDR1 is MNHNS, CDR2 SASEGT. This CDR3 has 14 residues. DNA of the CDR3: TGTGCCAGCAGTGAAGCTTCTCTCACGGGGGAGCAGTACTTC. Residues: CASSEASLTGEQYF.

CDR3 coding DNA: TGTGCCAGCAGCCTGGCAGGTAGCGGACCATACAATGAGCAGTTCTTC. It translates to CASSLAGSGPYNEQFF. The chain links TRBV5-8 to TRBJ2-1, with a possible D match to TRBD2 (6 bases). Germline values: CDR1 SGHTS, CDR2 YDEGEE. CDR3 length: 16 residues. Between the trimmed V and J ends, which lost 4 bases and 4 bases, there was a span of 18 bases.

CDR3 region: CATSDFQGGTDTQYF. Here the CDR3 DNA reads TGTGCCACCAGTGATTTCCAGGGGGGCACAGATACGCAGTATTTT. The V call is TRBV24-1, the J call TRBJ2-3; 7 nucleotides line up with TRBD1. Per the germline V gene, CDR1 is KGHDR and CDR2 is SFDVKD. Trimming cost V 1 base and J 1 base; bases outside gene matches: 1. The CDR3 has 15 amino acids.

This chain joins TRBV18 and TRBJ2-1; 8 bases map to TRBD1. The CDR3 extends over 15 amino acids. Germline V gene data show CDR1 as KGHSH and CDR2 as LQKENI. With V trimmed by 1 base and J by 6 bases, 5 bases remained unmatched. CDR3 loop: CASSPRAQGANEQFF. CDR3 nucleotide sequence: TGTGCCAGCTCACCACGCGCGCAGGGGGCCAATGAGCAGTTCTTC.

The rearrangement links TRBV28 to TRBJ2-1, with 7 bases identical to TRBD2. The CDR3 runs to 14 residues. The germline V gene encodes CDR1 MDHEN and CDR2 SYDVKM. Trimming removed 2 bases from V and 6 bases from J; junction bases left unmatched: 4. Here the CDR3 reads CASSLPQRGNEQFF. The CDR3 DNA reads TGTGCCAGCAGTTTACCCCAGCGGGGCAATGAGCAGTTCTTC.

The chain is built from TRBV7-2 and TRBJ2-1; the D gene is possibly TRBD2 (6 bases). This CDR3 is built from 16 residues. Germline CDR1 and CDR2: SGHTA and FQGNSA. The ends were cut back, 3 bases at V and 0 bases at J, with 12 bases in the middle. Here the CDR3 DNA reads TGTGCCAGCAGCTTGGCTAGCGCCTCCTCCTACAATGAGCAGTTCTTC. Residues: CASSLASASSYNEQFF.

This clone was seen a single time. This chain links TRBV9 with TRBJ2-5, with 8 bases fitting TRBD2. In germline, CDR1 is SGDLS, CDR2 YYNGEE. The CDR3 runs 16 residues. Trimming cost V 0 bases and J 2 bases; bases outside gene matches: 6. Written as DNA, the CDR3 is TGTGCCAGCAGCGTAGCGGGGGGGCTCTCTCAAGAGACCCAGTACTTC. Its translation is CASSVAGGLSQETQYF.

This chain joins TRBV3-1 (or the pseudogene TRBV3-2) and TRBJ1-1, with D possibly being TRBD1 (5 bases). The germline gives CDR1 LGHDT, CDR2 YNNKEL (reference sequence). The CDR3 is 14 amino acids. V lost 3 bases and J lost 1, with 9 bases in between. DNA of the CDR3: TGTGCCAGCAGCCATTCCGGGGGGAACACTGAAGCTTTCTTT. It is translated as CASSHSGGNTEAFF.

CDR3 in amino acids: CASSQDSGGELFF. Here the CDR3 DNA reads TGTGCCAGCAGCCAAGATTCAGGTGGGGAGCTGTTTTTT. This chain connects TRBV3-1 (or the pseudogene TRBV3-2) to TRBJ2-2; D not certain. Trimming stripped 0 bases from V and 8 bases from J, with 7 bases between. The CDR3 is 13 amino acids. Germline CDR1 LGHDT, CDR2 YNNKEL (reference sequence).